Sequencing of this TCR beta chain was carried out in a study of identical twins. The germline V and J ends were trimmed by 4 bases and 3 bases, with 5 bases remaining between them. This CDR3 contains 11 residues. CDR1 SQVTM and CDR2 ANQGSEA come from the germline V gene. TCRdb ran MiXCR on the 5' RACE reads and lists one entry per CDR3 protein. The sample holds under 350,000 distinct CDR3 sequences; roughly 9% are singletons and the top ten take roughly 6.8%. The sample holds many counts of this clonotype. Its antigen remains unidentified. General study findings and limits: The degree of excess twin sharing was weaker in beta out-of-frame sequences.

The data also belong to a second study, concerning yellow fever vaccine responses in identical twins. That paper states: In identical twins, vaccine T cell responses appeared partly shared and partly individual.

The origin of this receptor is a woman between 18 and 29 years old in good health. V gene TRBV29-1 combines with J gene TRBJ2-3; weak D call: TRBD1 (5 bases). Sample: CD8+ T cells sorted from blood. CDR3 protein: CSVAGTDTQYF. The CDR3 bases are TGCAGCGTTGCAGGGACAGATACGCAGTATTTT.